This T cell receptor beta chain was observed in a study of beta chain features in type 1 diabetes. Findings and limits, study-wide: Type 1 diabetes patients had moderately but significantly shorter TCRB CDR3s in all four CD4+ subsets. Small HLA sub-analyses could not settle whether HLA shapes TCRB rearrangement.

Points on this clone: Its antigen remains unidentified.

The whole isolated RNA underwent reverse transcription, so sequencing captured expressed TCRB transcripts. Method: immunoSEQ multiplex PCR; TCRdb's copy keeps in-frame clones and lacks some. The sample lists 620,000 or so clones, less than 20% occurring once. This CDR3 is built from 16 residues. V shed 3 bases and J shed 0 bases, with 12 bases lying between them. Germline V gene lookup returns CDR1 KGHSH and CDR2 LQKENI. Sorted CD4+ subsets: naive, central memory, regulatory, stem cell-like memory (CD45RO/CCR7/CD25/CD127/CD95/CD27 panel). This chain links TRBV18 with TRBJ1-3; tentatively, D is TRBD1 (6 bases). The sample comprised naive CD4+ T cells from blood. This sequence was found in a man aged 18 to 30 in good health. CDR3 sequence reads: CASSPQGQSSGNTIYF. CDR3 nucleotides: TGTGCCAGCTCACCTCAGGGACAAAGCTCTGGAAACACCATATATTTT.